The 3 T cell receptor beta chains presented below share a single source sample, sequenced in a study of HIV-infected children after antiretroviral therapy interruption. Treatment defined: PENTA 11 planned treatment interruption arm or continuous ART arm. A 3' RACE protocol on RNA, with unique molecular identifiers, produced the TCR library. TCRdb fed the 3' RACE reads into MiXCR, producing one record per CDR3 protein. The data show roughly 7,000 distinct CDR3 sequences, with approximately 15% seen just once and roughly 13% held by the top ten. The sequences come from CD45RO+ CD8+ T cells from PBMCs, pooled from several time points, collected from a donor given antiretroviral therapy, either interrupted or continuous. The subset here: memory CD8+ CD45RO+ CD45RA- T cells. These receptors came from a pool of human donors with HIV.

The sample holds many counts of this clonotype. The CDR3 here is CASSYWTGSSYEQYF. As DNA, the CDR3 is TGCGCCAGCAGCTATTGGACAGGTAGCTCCTACGAGCAGTACTTC. The V call is TRBV5-1, the J call TRBJ2-7; TRBD1 matches at 7 bases. Trimming removed 3 bases from V and 0 bases from J; junction bases left unmatched: 6. Germline CDR1 SGHRS, CDR2 YFSETQ. The CDR3 sequence is 15 residues long.

The V gene is TRBV7-9, the J gene TRBJ1-5; the D is unclear. CDR1 is SEHNR and CDR2 is FQNEAQ in the germline V gene (reference sequence). The CDR3 extends over 15 amino acids. V shed 3 bases and J shed 1 base, with 10 bases lying between them. The CDR3 nucleotides read TGTGCCAGCAGCTTTAGCGTTGGCAGCAATCAGCCCCAGCATTTT. Encoded protein: CASSFSVGSNQPQHF.

There are many counts of this clonotype. This chain joins TRBV18 and TRBJ2-7; D remains ambiguous. The CDR3 runs 15 residues. CDR1 and CDR2 from the germline V gene are KGHSH and LQKENI. V lost 3 bases, J lost 0 bases, and 12 bases lay in between. CDR3 sequence reads: CASSPRGVPSYEQYF. CDR3 sequence (DNA): TGTGCCAGCTCACCCAGAGGAGTTCCCTCCTACGAGCAGTACTTC.